This T cell receptor beta chain was captured in a study of early T cells in non-severe SARS-CoV-2 infection. In TCRdb, the 5' RACE reads were re-called with MiXCR into one record per CDR3 protein. Here the sample spans roughly 28,000 distinct CDR3 sequences, 4.5% to 5.5% being singletons. This clonotype showed up many times. The V end lost 5 bases, the J end lost 5 bases, and 8 bases lay between the germline ends. CDR1 and CDR2 from the germline V gene are DFQATT and SNEGSKA (reference sequence). The CDR3 has 11 amino acids. This clonotype originated in an adult who was a healthcare worker with PCR-confirmed SARS-CoV-2 infection or an uninfected control (not recorded which). The V and J genes are TRBV20-1 and TRBJ2-3; D perhaps matches TRBD2 (5 bases). The specimen was whole blood. The CDR3 sequence: CSAPRGDTQYF. The CDR3 coding sequence is TGCAGTGCTCCCCGGGGAGATACGCAGTATTTT.